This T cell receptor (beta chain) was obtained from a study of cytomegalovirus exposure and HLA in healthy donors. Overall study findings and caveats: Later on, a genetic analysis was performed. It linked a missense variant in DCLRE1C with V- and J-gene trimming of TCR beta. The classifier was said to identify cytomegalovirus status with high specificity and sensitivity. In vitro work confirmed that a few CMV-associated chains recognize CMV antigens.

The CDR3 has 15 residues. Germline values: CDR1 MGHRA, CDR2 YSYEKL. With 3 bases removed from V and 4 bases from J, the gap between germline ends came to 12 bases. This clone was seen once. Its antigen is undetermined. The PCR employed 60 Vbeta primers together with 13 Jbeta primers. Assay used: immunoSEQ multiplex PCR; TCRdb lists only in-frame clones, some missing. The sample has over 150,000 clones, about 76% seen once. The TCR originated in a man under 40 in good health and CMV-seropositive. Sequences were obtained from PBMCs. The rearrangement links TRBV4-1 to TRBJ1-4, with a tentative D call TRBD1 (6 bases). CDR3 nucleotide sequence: TGCGCCAGCAGCCAGGAACAGGGATTTAATGAAAAACTGTTTTTT. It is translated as CASSQEQGFNEKLFF.